Following are 11 T cell receptor beta chains from one sample sequenced in a study of blood T cell repertoires in COVID-19. Clones were sequenced by immunoSEQ multiplex PCR, and TCRdb holds only the in-frame ones, with some missing. The sample yields around 200,000 clones, around 90% seen once. The sample consisted of peripheral blood. The source is a man aged 40-50 years with acute or convalescent COVID-19.

V gene TRBV6-5 combines with J gene TRBJ2-1; a weak D match, TRBD2 (5 bases). The CDR3 extends over 15 amino acids. Deletions cut 0 bases from V and 7 bases from J, with 13 bases between. Germline-derived CDR1 and CDR2 are MNHEY and SVGAGI. DNA for the CDR3: TGTGCCAGCAGTTACTCAGCCACCTCGGGGAATGAGCAGTTCTTC. It is translated as CASSYSATSGNEQFF.

J is TRBJ1-2 and V is TRBV5-1; 9 bases match TRBD1. V lost 4 bases to trimming and J lost 2 bases; unmatched junction nucleotides: 9. This CDR3 comprises 16 residues. Germline assignment: CDR1 SGHRS and CDR2 YFSETQ. The CDR3 region is CASSLMGTGSNYGYTF. The DNA of the CDR3 is TGCGCCAGCAGCCTGATGGGGACAGGGTCGAACTATGGCTACACCTTC.

The chain combines TRBV27 with TRBJ1-2; D not resolved. V lost 0 bases and J lost 1, with 6 bases in between. In germline, CDR1 is MNHEY, CDR2 SMNVEV (reference sequence). The CDR3 runs to 14 residues. The CDR3: CASSLSPDNYGYTF. The CDR3 nucleotides read TGTGCCAGCAGTTTATCCCCAGATAACTATGGCTACACCTTC.

This clone was counted a few times. The chain couples TRBV7-8 to TRBJ1-2; 10 bases align to TRBD1. Germline V gene data show CDR1 as SGHVS and CDR2 as FQNEAQ. Trimming took 8 bases from V and 10 from J; bases not matched to a gene: 16. This CDR3 is built from 15 residues. The CDR3 region is CASGTGAGLDGDYTF. The CDR3 DNA follows: TGTGCCAGCGGGACAGGGGCAGGACTGGACGGAGACTACACCTTC.

The rearrangement uses TRBV7-2 and TRBJ2-1; 8 bases line up with TRBD2. This CDR3 contains 13 residues. CDR1 is SGHTA and CDR2 is FQGNSA in the germline V gene. V lost 5 bases, J lost 12 bases, and 9 bases stayed unmatched. The CDR3 region is CASSISGTSRQFF. The CDR3 DNA follows: TGTGCCAGCAGCATCTCCGGGACTAGTCGGCAGTTCTTC.

CDR3 sequence: CASSSREDRQNEKLFF. The DNA for the CDR3 is TGTGCCAGCAGCTCGCGGGAGGACAGACAGAATGAAAAACTGTTTTTT. V gene TRBV9 combines with J gene TRBJ1-4; possibly TRBD1 for D (6 bases). The CDR3 has 16 residues. V lost 4 bases and J 5 bases, leaving 18 bases between the germline ends. Per germline, CDR1 SGDLS and CDR2 YYNGEE.

V gene TRBV27 combines with J gene TRBJ2-7; weak D call: TRBD1 (6 bases). V shed 6 bases and J shed 2 bases, with 20 bases lying between them. The CDR3 extends over 16 amino acids. CDR1 and CDR2 from the germline V gene are MNHEY and SMNVEV (reference sequence). The CDR3 sequence is CASRTRGAGATYEQYF. The CDR3, as DNA: TGTGCCAGCAGAACTCGAGGGGCAGGGGCGACCTACGAGCAGTACTTC.

The V and J genes are TRBV27 and TRBJ2-3; 10 bases are shared with TRBD2. The ends lost 6 bases at V and 5 bases at J; junction bases unmatched: 8. The CDR3 is 15 amino acids. Germline V gives CDR1 MNHEY, CDR2 SMNVEV (reference sequence). The CDR3 DNA sequence: TGTGCCAGCAGCCCCGGGACTAGCGTAAAAGATACGCAGTATTTT. Encoded protein: CASSPGTSVKDTQYF.

The chain recombines TRBV15 with TRBJ2-7, with D perhaps TRBD2 (6 bases). The V and J ends lost 6 bases and 0 bases respectively, with 9 bases between them. CDR1 LNHNV and CDR2 YYDKDF come from the germline V gene (reference sequence). The CDR3 totals 13 residues. The CDR3, as DNA: TGTGCCACCAGAGGAGGGGCCTCCTACGAGCAGTACTTC. It is translated as CATRGGASYEQYF.

The chain is built from TRBV7-3 and TRBJ2-3, with TRBD2 identical over 10 bases. The ends lost 5 bases at V and 2 bases at J; junction bases unmatched: 4. The CDR3 totals 15 residues. CDR1 SGHTA and CDR2 FQGTGA come from the germline V gene. CDR3 DNA: TGTGCCAGCAGCCTTAGCGGGGGGCCCACAGATACGCAGTATTTT. Translated, it gives CASSLSGGPTDTQYF.

This clone was seen many times. The same CDR3 can be traced to other DNA sequences in this sample. The J gene is TRBJ1-1, the V gene TRBV11-3; D ambiguous. Trimming took off 3 bases at V and 1 base at J, with 6 bases between the two ends. This CDR3 has 13 amino acids. The germline V gene has CDR1 SGHNT and CDR2 YENEEA. CDR3 loop: CASSLSRNTEAFF. The DNA of the CDR3 is TGTGCCAGCAGCTTGAGTAGGAACACTGAAGCTTTCTTT.